These 5 T cell receptor beta chains share one sample of origin, sequenced in a study of long-term antiretroviral therapy in people with HIV. Survey level was the resolution at which the v3.0 immunoSEQ assay ran. This table comes from immunoSEQ multiplex PCR, and its TCRdb copy is limited to in-frame clones, with some not included. This sample has around 19,000 clones; roughly four fifths occur once, and the top ten carry approximately 9.5%. Here the sequenced sample was unsorted PBMCs, taken 0.3 years before starting antiretroviral therapy. These TCRs come from a man aged 45-65 years with HIV.

The chain recombines TRBV4-1 with TRBJ1-6; D gene unclear. This CDR3 contains 15 residues. The V end lost 0 bases, the J end lost 8 bases, and 11 bases lay between the germline ends. In germline, CDR1 is MGHRA, CDR2 YSYEKL. The CDR3 is CASSQDTQRDSPLHF. CDR3 sequence (DNA): TGCGCCAGCAGCCAAGATACGCAGAGGGATTCACCCCTCCACTTT.

This chain joins TRBV11-2 and TRBJ2-3; D not resolved. This CDR3 has 15 residues. Trimming took off 3 bases at V and 2 bases at J, with 12 bases between the two ends. Germline-derived CDR1 and CDR2 are SGHAT and FQNNGV. This CDR3 reads CASSLVRVTTDTQYF. The CDR3 DNA follows: TGTGCCAGCAGCTTGGTTCGGGTCACCACAGATACGCAGTATTTT.

This chain uses TRBV7-2 with TRBJ2-7, with D unresolved. Germline V CDR1 and CDR2: SGHTA, FQGNSA. The CDR3 totals 14 residues. V was pared by 2 bases and J by 2 bases, with 10 bases between. The CDR3 here is CASSLRRGPYEQYF. CDR3 in DNA: TGTGCCAGCAGCTTACGTCGCGGACCCTACGAGCAGTACTTC.

The chain combines TRBV5-6 with TRBJ2-2, with a weak D call TRBD2 (6 bases). The CDR3 length is 15 residues. Germline CDR1 and CDR2: SGHDT and YYEEEE. The V and J ends lost 1 base and 6 bases respectively, with 13 bases between them. The chain's CDR3 is CASSLLVGRAGELFF. The DNA of the CDR3 is TGTGCCAGCAGCTTGTTAGTCGGGAGAGCCGGGGAGCTGTTTTTT.

This chain joins TRBV25-1 and TRBJ2-7; a weak D match, TRBD2 (5 bases). There are 14 residues in the CDR3. CDR1 is MGHDK and CDR2 is SYGVNS in the germline V gene. V lost 6 bases and J lost 1, with 13 bases in between. The CDR3 is CASSSFGESYEQYF. The CDR3 nucleotides are TGTGCCAGCAGCTCTTTCGGGGAGTCCTACGAGCAGTACTTC.